This T cell receptor beta chain was found in a study of T cells in Graves' hyperthyroidism and ophthalmopathy. This clonotype was seen repeatedly, ten times or more. The investigators amplified TCR beta CDR3 regions from RNA transcripts. TCR CDR3 regions were first amplified by RT-PCR with HTBI primers. TCRdb processed the multiplex PCR reads anew with MiXCR; each CDR3 protein has one entry. The sample consists of approximately 330,000 distinct CDR3 sequences, roughly 21% of them appearing once. Sequencing used blood. The sequence was obtained from a woman in her forties or fifties with Graves' hyperthyroidism.

CDR3 residues: CASRGASGGTWQFF. The CDR3 nucleotides read TGTGCCAGCAGAGGAGCTAGCGGGGGAACGTGGCAGTTCTTC. The V and J genes are TRBV2 and TRBJ2-1; 10 bases match TRBD2. V trimming: 6 bases; J trimming: 12 bases; junction bases outside the gene matches: 11. The germline gives CDR1 SNHLY, CDR2 FYNNEI. The CDR3 loop spans 14 amino acids. Drawing the rest from reference TRBV2 and TRBJ2-1, the complete variable domain is EPEVTQTPSHQVTQMGQEVILRCVPISNHLYFYWYRQILGQKVEFLVSFYNNEISEKSEIFDDQFSVERPDGSNFTLKIRSTKLEDSAMYFCASRGASGGTWQFFGPGTRLTVL.